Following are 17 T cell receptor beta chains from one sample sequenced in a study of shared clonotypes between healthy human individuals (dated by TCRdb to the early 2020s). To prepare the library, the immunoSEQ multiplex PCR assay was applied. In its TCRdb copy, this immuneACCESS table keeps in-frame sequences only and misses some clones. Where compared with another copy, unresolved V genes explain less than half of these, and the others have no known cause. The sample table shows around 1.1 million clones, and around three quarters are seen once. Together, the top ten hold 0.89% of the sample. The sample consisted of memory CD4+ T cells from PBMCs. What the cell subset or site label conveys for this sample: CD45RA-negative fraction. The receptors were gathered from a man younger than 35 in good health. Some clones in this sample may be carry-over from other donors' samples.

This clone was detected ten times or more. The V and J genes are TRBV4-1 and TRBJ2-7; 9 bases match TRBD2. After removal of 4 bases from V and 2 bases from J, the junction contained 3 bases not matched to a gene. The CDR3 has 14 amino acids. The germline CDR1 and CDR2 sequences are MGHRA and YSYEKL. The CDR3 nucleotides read TGCGCCAGCAGCCCGCGGGAGGGCCCCTACGAGCAGTACTTC. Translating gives CASSPREGPYEQYF.

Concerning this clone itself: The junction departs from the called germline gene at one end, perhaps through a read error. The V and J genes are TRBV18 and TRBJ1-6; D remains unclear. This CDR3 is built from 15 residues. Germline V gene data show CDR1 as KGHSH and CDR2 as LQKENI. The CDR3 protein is CASSPLDPQLSPLHF. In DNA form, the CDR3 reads TGTGCCAGCTCACCTCTAGACCCCCAGCTTTCACCCCTACACTTT.

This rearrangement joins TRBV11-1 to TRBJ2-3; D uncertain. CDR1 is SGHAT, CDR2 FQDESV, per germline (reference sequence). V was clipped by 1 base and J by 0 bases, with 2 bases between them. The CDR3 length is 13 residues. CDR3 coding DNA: TGTGCCAGCAGCTTAGAGAGCACAGATACGCAGTATTTT. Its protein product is CASSLESTDTQYF. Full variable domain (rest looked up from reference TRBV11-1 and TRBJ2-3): EAEVAQSPRYKITEKSQAVAFWCDPISGHATLYWYRQILGQGPELLVQFQDESVVDDSQLPKDRFSAERLKGVDSTLKIQPAELGDSAMYLCASSLESTDTQYFGPGTRLTVL.

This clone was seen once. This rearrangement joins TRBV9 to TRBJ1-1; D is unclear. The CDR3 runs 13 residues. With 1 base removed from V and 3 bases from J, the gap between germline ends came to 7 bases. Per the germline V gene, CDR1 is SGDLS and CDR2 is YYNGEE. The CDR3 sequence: CASSVRWHTEAFF. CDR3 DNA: TGTGCCAGCAGCGTAAGGTGGCACACTGAAGCTTTCTTT.

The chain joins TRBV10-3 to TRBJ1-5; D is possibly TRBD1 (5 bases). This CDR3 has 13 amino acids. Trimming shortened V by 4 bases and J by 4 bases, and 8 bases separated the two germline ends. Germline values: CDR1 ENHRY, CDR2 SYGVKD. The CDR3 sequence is CAISVQGNQPQHF. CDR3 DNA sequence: TGTGCCATCAGTGTTCAGGGAAATCAGCCCCAGCATTTT.

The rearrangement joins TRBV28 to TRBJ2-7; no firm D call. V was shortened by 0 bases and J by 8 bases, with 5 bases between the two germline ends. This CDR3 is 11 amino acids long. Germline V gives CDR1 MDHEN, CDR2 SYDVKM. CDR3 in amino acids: CASSLWAQQYF. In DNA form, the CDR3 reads TGTGCCAGCAGTTTATGGGCGCAGCAGTACTTC.

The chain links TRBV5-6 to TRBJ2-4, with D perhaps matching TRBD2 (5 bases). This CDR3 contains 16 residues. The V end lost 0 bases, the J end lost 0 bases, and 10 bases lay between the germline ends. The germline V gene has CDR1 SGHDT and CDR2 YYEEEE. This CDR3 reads CASSLVGELAKNIQYF. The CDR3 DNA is TGTGCCAGCAGCTTGGTCGGGGAACTAGCCAAAAACATTCAGTACTTC.

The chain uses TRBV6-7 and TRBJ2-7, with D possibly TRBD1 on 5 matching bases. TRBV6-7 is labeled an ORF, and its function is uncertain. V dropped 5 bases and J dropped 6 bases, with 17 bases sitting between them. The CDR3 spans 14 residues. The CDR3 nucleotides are TGTGCCAGCAGTGACAAGGGGTCCCCCTCCGAGCAGTACTTC. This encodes CASSDKGSPSEQYF.

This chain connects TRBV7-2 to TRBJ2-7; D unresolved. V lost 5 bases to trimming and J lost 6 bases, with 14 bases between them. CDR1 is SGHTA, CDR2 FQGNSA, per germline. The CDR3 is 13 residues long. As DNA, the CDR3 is TGTGCCAGCAGCCCCACTGGTCCTGGCGAGCAGTACTTC. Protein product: CASSPTGPGEQYF.

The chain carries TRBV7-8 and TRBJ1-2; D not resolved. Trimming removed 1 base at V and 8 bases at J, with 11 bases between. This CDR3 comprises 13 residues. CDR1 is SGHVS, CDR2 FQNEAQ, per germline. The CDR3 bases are TGTGCCAGCAGCTTAGTAGGGATGGGCGGCTACACCTTC. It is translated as CASSLVGMGGYTF.

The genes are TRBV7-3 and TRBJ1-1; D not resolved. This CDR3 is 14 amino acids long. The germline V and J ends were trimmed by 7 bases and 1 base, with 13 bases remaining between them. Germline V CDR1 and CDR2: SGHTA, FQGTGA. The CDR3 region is CASKNGPGNTEAFF. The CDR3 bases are TGTGCCAGCAAGAACGGACCGGGGAACACTGAAGCTTTCTTT.

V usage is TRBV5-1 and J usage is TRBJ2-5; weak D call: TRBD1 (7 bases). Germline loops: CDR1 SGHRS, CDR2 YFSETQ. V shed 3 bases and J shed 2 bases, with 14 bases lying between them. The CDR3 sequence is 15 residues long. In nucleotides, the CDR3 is TGCGCCAGCAGCTGGGCGGGGACAGTACAAGAGACCCAGTACTTC. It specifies CASSWAGTVQETQYF.

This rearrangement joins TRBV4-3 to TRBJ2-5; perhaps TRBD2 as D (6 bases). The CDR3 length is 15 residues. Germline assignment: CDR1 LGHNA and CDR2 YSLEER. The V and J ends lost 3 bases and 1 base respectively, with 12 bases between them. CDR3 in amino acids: CASSHRRGAQETQYF. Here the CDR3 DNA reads TGCGCCAGCAGCCACCGTCGCGGGGCCCAAGAGACCCAGTACTTC.

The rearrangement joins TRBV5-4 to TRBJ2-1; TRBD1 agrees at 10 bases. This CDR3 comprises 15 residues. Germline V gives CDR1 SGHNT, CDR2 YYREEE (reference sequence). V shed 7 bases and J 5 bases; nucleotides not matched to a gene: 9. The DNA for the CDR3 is TGTGCCAGCCGTATCCGGGACAGGGGTCACAATGAGCAGTTCTTC. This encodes CASRIRDRGHNEQFF.

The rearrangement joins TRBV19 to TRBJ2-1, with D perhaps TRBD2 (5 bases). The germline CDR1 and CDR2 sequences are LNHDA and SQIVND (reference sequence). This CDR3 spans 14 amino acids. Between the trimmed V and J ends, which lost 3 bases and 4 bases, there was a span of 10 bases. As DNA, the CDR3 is TGTGCCAGTAGTATGGGGAGTCGGTACAATGAGCAGTTCTTC. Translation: CASSMGSRYNEQFF. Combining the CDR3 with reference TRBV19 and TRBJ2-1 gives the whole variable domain DGGITQSPKYLFRKEGQNVTLSCEQNLNHDAMYWYRQDPGQGLRLIYYSQIVNDFQKGDIAEGYSVSREKKESFPLTVTSAQKNPTAFYLCASSMGSRYNEQFFGPGTRLTVL.

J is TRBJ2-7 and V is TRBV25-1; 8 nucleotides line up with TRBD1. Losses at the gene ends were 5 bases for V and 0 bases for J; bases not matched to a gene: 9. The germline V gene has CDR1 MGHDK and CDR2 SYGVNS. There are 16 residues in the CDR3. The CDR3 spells CASSQPGGVNSYEQYF. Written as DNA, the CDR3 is TGTGCCAGCAGTCAACCAGGGGGCGTAAACTCCTACGAGCAGTACTTC.

The CDR3 sequence: CASQLAGGPNNEQFF. The CDR3 bases are TGTGCCAGTCAACTAGCGGGAGGGCCGAACAATGAGCAGTTCTTC. This chain connects TRBV28 to TRBJ2-1; TRBD2 agrees at 13 bases. The germline V gene encodes CDR1 MDHEN and CDR2 SYDVKM. The V segment lost 9 bases and the J segment 5 bases; nucleotides outside the gene matches: 7. The CDR3 contains 15 residues.